One sample yielded the 15 T cell receptor beta chains listed below, sequenced in a study of PD-L1 blockade in urothelial cancer. Repertoires were generated with immunoSEQ multiplex PCR, while TCRdb's copy carries only in-frame clones and drops some. The repertoire has approximately 120,000 clones, 86% of them found once; the top ten carry roughly 2.6%. The time point here: peripheral blood 6 weeks after treatment start. The source was PBMCs, collected around atezolizumab (anti-PD-L1) treatment. These TCRs come from a man in his forties or fifties with urothelial cancer.

V gene TRBV7-3 combines with J gene TRBJ1-2; possible D gene TRBD1, 6 bases. The V gene lost 5 bases and the J gene lost 2 bases, with 12 bases spanning the gap. Germline loops: CDR1 SGHTA, CDR2 FQGTGA. CDR3 length: 14 amino acids. This chain's CDR3 is CASSPRTVNYGYTF. The CDR3 DNA sequence: TGTGCCAGCAGCCCCCGGACAGTAAACTATGGCTACACCTTC.

The chain couples TRBV10-2 to TRBJ1-1; D unresolved. V lost 7 bases to trimming and J lost 4 bases, with 13 bases between them. CDR1 and CDR2 from the germline V gene are WSHSY and SAAADI. The CDR3 length is 13 residues. CDR3 protein: CASMLRSATEAFF. CDR3 nucleotides: TGCGCCAGCATGCTCAGATCTGCCACTGAAGCTTTCTTT.

The chain is built from TRBV19 and TRBJ2-7; 9 bases fit TRBD1. The V gene end was trimmed by 3 bases and the J gene end by 5 bases; junction bases not matched to a gene: 11. This CDR3 is 16 amino acids long. Germline lookup yields CDR1 LNHDA and CDR2 SQIVND (reference sequence). The CDR3 reads CASSMGPGTGSHEQYF. The CDR3 bases are TGTGCCAGTAGTATGGGACCCGGGACAGGGAGCCACGAGCAGTACTTC.

The chain has TRBV4-1 and TRBJ1-3, with TRBD1 as a possible D gene (5 bases). The germline V gene has CDR1 MGHRA and CDR2 YSYEKL. Trimming took off 0 bases at V and 4 bases at J, with 10 bases between the two ends. The CDR3 is made up of 15 amino acids. CDR3 sequence: CASSQDGGVGNTIYF. The CDR3 DNA reads as TGCGCCAGCAGCCAAGATGGAGGGGTCGGAAACACCATATATTTT.

V is TRBV20-1 and J is TRBJ2-1, with 7 positions matching TRBD2. Germline trimming cut 3 bases from V and 7 bases from J; bases unmatched to any gene: 0. From germline, CDR1 is DFQATT and CDR2 SNEGSKA (reference sequence). The CDR3 has 11 amino acids. Here the CDR3 reads CSARGGNEQFF. The CDR3 DNA follows: TGCAGTGCTAGGGGGGGGAATGAGCAGTTCTTC.

The rearrangement uses TRBV28 and TRBJ1-2; the match to TRBD1 covers 7 bases. CDR3 length: 14 amino acids. V dropped 5 bases and J dropped 13; count of bases not matched to a gene: 16. Germline assignment: CDR1 MDHEN and CDR2 SYDVKM. The DNA of the CDR3 is TGTGCCAGCAGTCAGTCCATCTCCCTACAGGGGTTCACCTTC. Its translation is CASSQSISLQGFTF.

The J gene is TRBJ2-5, the V gene TRBV29-1; a weak D match, TRBD1 (5 bases). The germline V gene encodes CDR1 SQVTM and CDR2 ANQGSEA. The CDR3 totals 14 residues. V was cut by 5 bases and J by 4 bases, with 17 bases left in between. For the CDR3, the DNA is TGCAGCGTTTATTTTTTAGACAGCCCAGAGACCCAGTACTTC. Its translation: CSVYFLDSPETQYF.

V gene TRBV5-1 combines with J gene TRBJ2-7; the D gene is possibly TRBD2 (6 bases). Germline V gene sequence: CDR1 SGHRS, CDR2 YFSETQ. V lost 2 bases and J 1 base, leaving 13 bases between the germline ends. The CDR3 runs 15 residues. CDR3 nucleotide sequence: TGCGCCAGCAGCTTCGGTCAGGGAGGATCCTACGAGCAGTACTTC. As protein: CASSFGQGGSYEQYF.

The chain couples TRBV5-1 to TRBJ2-7; possibly TRBD2 for D (5 bases). This CDR3 is 15 amino acids long. Germline assignment: CDR1 SGHRS and CDR2 YFSETQ. With 0 bases removed from V and 6 bases from J, the gap between germline ends came to 16 bases. In nucleotides, the CDR3 is TGCGCCAGCAGCTTGGGACGCTCAACGGGGTCCGAGCAGTACTTC. It codes for CASSLGRSTGSEQYF.

The chain uses TRBV25-1 and TRBJ1-2, with D hard to call. V dropped 3 bases and J dropped 4 bases, with 9 bases sitting between them. The CDR3 covers 13 residues. Looked up from germline, CDR1 is MGHDK and CDR2 is SYGVNS. CDR3 region: CASSEAGRYGYTF. The CDR3 DNA sequence: TGTGCCAGCAGTGAGGCGGGCCGCTATGGCTACACCTTC.

The genes are TRBV19 and TRBJ1-2; D not certain. This CDR3 region has 15 residues. Germline-derived CDR1 and CDR2 are LNHDA and SQIVND (reference sequence). Trimming took off 3 bases at V and 2 bases at J, with 13 bases between the two ends. The CDR3 region is CASSISSGGNYGYTF. CDR3 sequence (DNA): TGTGCCAGTAGTATTTCGTCGGGCGGGAACTATGGCTACACCTTC.

This clone was detected once. This chain links TRBV28 with TRBJ2-3, with 13 bases matching TRBD2. The CDR3 spans 17 residues. The germline V gene has CDR1 MDHEN and CDR2 SYDVKM. V shed 6 bases, J shed 4 bases, and the junction held 10 bases outside the gene matches. The CDR3: CASSPPQLAGGADTQYF. The DNA of the CDR3 is TGTGCCAGCAGCCCTCCGCAACTAGCGGGAGGGGCAGATACGCAGTATTTT.

This chain connects TRBV19 to TRBJ2-3; D may be TRBD2 (6 bases). V was cut by 3 bases and J by 0 bases, with 13 bases left in between. Looked up from germline, CDR1 is LNHDA and CDR2 is SQIVND (reference sequence). There are 16 residues in the CDR3. The CDR3: CASSIRAGISTDTQYF. DNA of the CDR3: TGTGCCAGTAGTATCCGTGCGGGGATTAGCACAGATACGCAGTATTTT.

This clone has just one count. The chain employs TRBV29-1 and TRBJ2-3; 11 bases match TRBD2. Germline V lookup: CDR1 SQVTM, CDR2 ANQGSEA. This CDR3 region has 16 residues. J gave up 0 bases and V 4 bases, and 6 bases lay outside the gene matches. The CDR3 here is CSVVAGGTSSTDTQYF. DNA of the CDR3: TGCAGCGTTGTAGCGGGAGGGACCTCTAGCACAGATACGCAGTATTTT.

This rearrangement joins TRBV6-1 to TRBJ2-7; D possibly corresponds to TRBD2 (5 bases). Germline assignment: CDR1 MNHNS and CDR2 SASEGT. V gave up 1 base and J gave up 6 bases, with 13 bases separating them. CDR3 length equals 14 residues. This CDR3 is CASSEEGRAAEQYF. The CDR3 coding sequence is TGTGCCAGCAGTGAAGAGGGTCGAGCGGCCGAGCAGTACTTC.